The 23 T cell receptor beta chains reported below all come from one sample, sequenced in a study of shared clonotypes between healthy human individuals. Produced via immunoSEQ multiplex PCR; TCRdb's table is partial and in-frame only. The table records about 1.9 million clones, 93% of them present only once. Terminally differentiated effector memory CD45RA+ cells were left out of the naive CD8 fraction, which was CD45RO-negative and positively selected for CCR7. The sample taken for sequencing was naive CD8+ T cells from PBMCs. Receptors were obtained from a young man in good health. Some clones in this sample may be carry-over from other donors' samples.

Written as DNA, the CDR3 is TGTGCCAGCAGCTTGACCGGGACTAGGGGCTACGAGCAGTACTTC. Amino acids: CASSLTGTRGYEQYF. The J gene is TRBJ2-7, the V gene TRBV7-9; the match to TRBD2 covers 8 bases. This CDR3 comprises 15 residues. CDR1 is SEHNR, CDR2 FQNEAQ, per germline (reference sequence). Germline trimming cut 3 bases from V and 3 bases from J; bases unmatched to any gene: 7.

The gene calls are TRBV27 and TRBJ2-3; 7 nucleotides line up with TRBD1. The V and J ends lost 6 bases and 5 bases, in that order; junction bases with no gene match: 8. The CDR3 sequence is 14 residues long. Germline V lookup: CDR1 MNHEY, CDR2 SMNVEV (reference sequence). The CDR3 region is CASRSTGDIDTQYF. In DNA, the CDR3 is TGTGCCAGCAGATCAACAGGGGACATAGATACGCAGTATTTT.

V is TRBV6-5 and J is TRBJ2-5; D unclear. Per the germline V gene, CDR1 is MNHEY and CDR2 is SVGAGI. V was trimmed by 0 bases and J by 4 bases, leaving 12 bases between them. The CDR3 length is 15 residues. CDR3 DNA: TGTGCCAGCAGTTACTCGAGGTGGGCAGGAGAGACCCAGTACTTC. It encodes CASSYSRWAGETQYF.

The CDR3 DNA sequence: TGTGCCAGTAGCCTCCTGGGGAGCGGGAAATACGAGCAGTACTTC. It translates to CASSLLGSGKYEQYF. The chain recombines TRBV19 with TRBJ2-7; the match to TRBD2 covers 7 bases. The V segment lost 6 bases and the J segment 4 bases; nucleotides outside the gene matches: 12. Germline V lookup: CDR1 LNHDA, CDR2 SQIVND (reference sequence). The CDR3 is 15 residues long. The whole variable domain, filled in from reference TRBV19 and TRBJ2-7, reads DGGITQSPKYLFRKEGQNVTLSCEQNLNHDAMYWYRQDPGQGLRLIYYSQIVNDFQKGDIAEGYSVSREKKESFPLTVTSAQKNPTAFYLCASSLLGSGKYEQYFGPGTRLTVT.

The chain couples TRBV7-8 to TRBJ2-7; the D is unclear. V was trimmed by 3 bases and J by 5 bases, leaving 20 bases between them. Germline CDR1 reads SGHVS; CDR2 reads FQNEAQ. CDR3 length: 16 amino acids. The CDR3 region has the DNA TGTGCCAGCAGCTTCCCTATCCGGCAGGCTCGGAACGAGCAGTACTTC. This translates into CASSFPIRQARNEQYF.

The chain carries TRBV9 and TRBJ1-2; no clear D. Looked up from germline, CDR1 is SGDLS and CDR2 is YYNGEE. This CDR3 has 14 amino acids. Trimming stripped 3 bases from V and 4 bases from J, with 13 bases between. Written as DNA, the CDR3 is TGTGCCAGCAGCGAGAGGGTAGGCTCCTATGGCTACACCTTC. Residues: CASSERVGSYGYTF.

The DNA for the CDR3 is TGTGCCAGCAGTCCGTCACTAGGTTCCGGGGAGCTGTTTTTT. Protein: CASSPSLGSGELFF. The chain joins TRBV7-9 to TRBJ2-2; D is perhaps TRBD2 (5 bases). Germline values: CDR1 SEHNR, CDR2 FQNEAQ (reference sequence). The V end was cut by 6 bases, the J end by 6 bases, with 14 bases between. The CDR3 spans 14 residues. Looking up the rest from reference TRBV7-9 and TRBJ2-2 gives the full variable domain: DTGVSQNPRHKITKRGQNVTFRCDPISEHNRLYWYRQTLGQGPEFLTYFQNEAQLEKSRLLSDRFSAERPKGSFSTLEIQRTEQGDSAMYLCASSPSLGSGELFFGEGSRLTVL.

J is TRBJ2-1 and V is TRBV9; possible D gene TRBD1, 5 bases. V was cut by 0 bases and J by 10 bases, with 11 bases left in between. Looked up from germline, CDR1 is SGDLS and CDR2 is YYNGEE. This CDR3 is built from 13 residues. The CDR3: CASSVEGPGEQFF. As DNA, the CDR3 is TGTGCCAGCAGCGTAGAAGGGCCAGGGGAGCAGTTCTTC. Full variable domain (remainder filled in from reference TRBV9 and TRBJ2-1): DSGVTQTPKHLITATGQRVTLRCSPRSGDLSVYWYQQSLDQGLQFLIQYYNGEERAKGNILERFSAQQFPDLHSELNLSSLELGDSALYFCASSVEGPGEQFFGPGTRLTVL.

The CDR3 reads CASSPNRGRNTEAFF. In nucleotides, the CDR3 is TGTGCCAGCAGCCCTAACAGGGGCCGGAACACTGAAGCTTTCTTT. This chain uses TRBV7-9 with TRBJ1-1; TRBD1 aligns across 7 bases. Looked up from germline, CDR1 is SEHNR and CDR2 is FQNEAQ (reference sequence). The CDR3 extends over 15 amino acids. V dropped 5 bases and J dropped 1; count of bases not matched to a gene: 7.

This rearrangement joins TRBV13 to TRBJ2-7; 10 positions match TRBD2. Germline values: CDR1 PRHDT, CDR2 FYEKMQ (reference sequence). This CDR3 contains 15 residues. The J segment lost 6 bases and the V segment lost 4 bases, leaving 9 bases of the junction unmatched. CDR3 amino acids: CASSSRLAGMGEQYF. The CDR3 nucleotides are TGTGCCAGCAGCTCCCGACTAGCGGGTATGGGCGAGCAGTACTTC.

CDR3 nucleotide sequence: TGTGCCAGTAGTATGGGGATAGCGGGGACCGGGGAGCTGTTTTTT. Its protein product is CASSMGIAGTGELFF. The chain employs TRBV19 and TRBJ2-2, with TRBD2 matching 8 bases. CDR3 length equals 15 residues. With V trimmed by 3 bases and J by 5 bases, 5 bases remained unmatched. The germline CDR1 and CDR2 sequences are LNHDA and SQIVND (reference sequence).

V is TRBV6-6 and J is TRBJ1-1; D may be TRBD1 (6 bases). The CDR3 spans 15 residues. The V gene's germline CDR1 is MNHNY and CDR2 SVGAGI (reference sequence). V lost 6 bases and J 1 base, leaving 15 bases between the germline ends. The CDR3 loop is CASRLQGGQNTEAFF. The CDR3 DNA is TGTGCCAGCAGGCTACAGGGTGGCCAGAACACTGAAGCTTTCTTT.

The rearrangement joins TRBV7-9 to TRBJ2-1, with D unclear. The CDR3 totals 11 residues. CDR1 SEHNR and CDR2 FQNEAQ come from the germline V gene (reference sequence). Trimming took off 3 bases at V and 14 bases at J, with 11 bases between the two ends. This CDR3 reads CASSLDQMEFF. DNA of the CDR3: TGTGCCAGCAGCTTGGACCAAATGGAGTTCTTC.

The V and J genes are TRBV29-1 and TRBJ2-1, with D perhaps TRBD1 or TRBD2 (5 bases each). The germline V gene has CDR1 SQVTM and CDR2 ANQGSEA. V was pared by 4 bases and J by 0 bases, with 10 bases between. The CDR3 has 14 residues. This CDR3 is CSVVGVSSYNEQFF. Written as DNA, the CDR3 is TGCAGCGTTGTGGGGGTAAGCTCCTACAATGAGCAGTTCTTC.

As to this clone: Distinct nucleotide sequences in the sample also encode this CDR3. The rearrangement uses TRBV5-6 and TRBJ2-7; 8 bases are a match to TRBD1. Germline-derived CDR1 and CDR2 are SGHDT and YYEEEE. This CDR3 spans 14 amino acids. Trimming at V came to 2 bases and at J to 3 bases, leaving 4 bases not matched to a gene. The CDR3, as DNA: TGTGCCAGCAGCTTAGGACAGGGCTTCTACGAGCAGTACTTC. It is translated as CASSLGQGFYEQYF.

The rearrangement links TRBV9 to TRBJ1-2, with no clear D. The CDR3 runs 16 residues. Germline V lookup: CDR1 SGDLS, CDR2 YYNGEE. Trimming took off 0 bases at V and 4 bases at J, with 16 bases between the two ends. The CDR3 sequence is CASSVGAENPPYGYTF. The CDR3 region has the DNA TGTGCCAGCAGCGTAGGGGCAGAAAATCCGCCCTATGGCTACACCTTC. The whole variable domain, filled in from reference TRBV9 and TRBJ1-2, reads DSGVTQTPKHLITATGQRVTLRCSPRSGDLSVYWYQQSLDQGLQFLIQYYNGEERAKGNILERFSAQQFPDLHSELNLSSLELGDSALYFCASSVGAENPPYGYTFGSGTRLTVV.

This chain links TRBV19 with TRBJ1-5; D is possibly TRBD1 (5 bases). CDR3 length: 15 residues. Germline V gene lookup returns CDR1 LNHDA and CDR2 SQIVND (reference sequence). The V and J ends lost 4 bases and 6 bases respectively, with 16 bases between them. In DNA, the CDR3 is TGTGCCAGTAGTACCGGTTGGACACTCAGTCAGCCCCAGCATTTT. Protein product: CASSTGWTLSQPQHF.

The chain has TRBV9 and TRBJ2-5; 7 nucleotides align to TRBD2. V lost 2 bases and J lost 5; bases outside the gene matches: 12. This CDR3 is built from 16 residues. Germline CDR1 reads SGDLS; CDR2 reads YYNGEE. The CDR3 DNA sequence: TGTGCCAGCAGCGTGTCAGATGAGGGAGGGCATGAGACCCAGTACTTC. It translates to CASSVSDEGGHETQYF.

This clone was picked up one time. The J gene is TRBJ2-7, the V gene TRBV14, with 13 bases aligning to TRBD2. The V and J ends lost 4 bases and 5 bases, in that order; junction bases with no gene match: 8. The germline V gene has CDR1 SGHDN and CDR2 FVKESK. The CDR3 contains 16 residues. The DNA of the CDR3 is TGTGCCAGCAGCCCTAAACTAGCGGGAGGGCCCCACGAGCAGTACTTC. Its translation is CASSPKLAGGPHEQYF.

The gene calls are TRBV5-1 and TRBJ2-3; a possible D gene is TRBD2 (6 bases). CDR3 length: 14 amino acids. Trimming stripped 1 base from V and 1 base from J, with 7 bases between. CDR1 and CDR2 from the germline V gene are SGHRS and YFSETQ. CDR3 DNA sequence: TGCGCCAGCAGCTTGCGGGAGCGCACAGATACGCAGTATTTT. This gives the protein CASSLRERTDTQYF.

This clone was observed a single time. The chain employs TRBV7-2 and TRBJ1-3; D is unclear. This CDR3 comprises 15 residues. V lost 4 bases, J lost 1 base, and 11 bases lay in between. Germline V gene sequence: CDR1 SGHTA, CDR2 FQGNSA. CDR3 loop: CASSSLRGSGNTIYF. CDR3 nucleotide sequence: TGTGCCAGCAGCTCACTTCGGGGATCTGGAAACACCATATATTTT. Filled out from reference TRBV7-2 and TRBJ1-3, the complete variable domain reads GAGVSQSPSNKVTEKGKDVELRCDPISGHTALYWYRQSLGQGLEFLIYFQGNSAPDKSGLPSDRFSAERTGGSVSTLTIQRTQQEDSAVYLCASSSLRGSGNTIYFGEGSWLTVV.

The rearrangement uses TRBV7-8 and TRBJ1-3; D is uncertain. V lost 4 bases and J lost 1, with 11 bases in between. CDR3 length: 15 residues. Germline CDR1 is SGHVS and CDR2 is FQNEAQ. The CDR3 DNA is TGTGCCAGCAGCTCGGCTTATAAATCTGGAAACACCATATATTTT. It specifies CASSSAYKSGNTIYF.

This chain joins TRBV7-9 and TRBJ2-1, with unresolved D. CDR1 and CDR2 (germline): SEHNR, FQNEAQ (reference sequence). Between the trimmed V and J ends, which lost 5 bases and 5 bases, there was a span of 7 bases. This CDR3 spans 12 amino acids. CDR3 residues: CASSPDHNEQFF. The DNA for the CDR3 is TGTGCCAGCAGCCCGGACCACAATGAGCAGTTCTTC.